A single sample is the source of the 22 T cell receptor beta chains below, sequenced in a study of cytomegalovirus exposure and HLA in healthy donors. This table comes from immunoSEQ multiplex PCR, and its TCRdb copy is limited to in-frame clones, with some not included. Seen here are 160,000 or so clones, 88% observed once, and the top ten hold 2.5% to 3%. The sample comprised PBMCs. The receptors shown here come from a man in his late teens or twenties in good health and CMV-seronegative.

The genes are TRBV27 and TRBJ2-7; maybe TRBD2 (5 bases). The CDR3 extends over 14 amino acids. Per germline, CDR1 MNHEY and CDR2 SMNVEV (reference sequence). Between the trimmed V and J ends, which lost 0 bases and 6 bases, there was a span of 12 bases. CDR3 amino acids: CASSLSMPGSEQYV. The CDR3 region has the DNA TGTGCCAGCAGTTTATCGATGCCGGGATCCGAGCAGTACGTC.

Details on this clone: The same CDR3 is also encoded by other DNA sequences in this sample. The V gene is TRBV20-1, the J gene TRBJ2-5; no clear D. This CDR3 spans 11 amino acids. Germline CDR1 is DFQATT and CDR2 is SNEGSKA (reference sequence). V dropped 5 bases and J dropped 1 base, with 5 bases sitting between them. CDR3 sequence (DNA): TGCAGTGCTTCCAGCCAAGAGACCCAGTACTTC. It codes for CSASSQETQYF.

The V call is TRBV15, the J call TRBJ1-5; tentatively, D is TRBD1 (6 bases). Germline lookup yields CDR1 LNHNV and CDR2 YYDKDF (reference sequence). V shed 3 bases and J shed 8 bases, with 17 bases lying between them. The CDR3 sequence is 15 residues long. The CDR3 loop reads CATSRDRQLWEPQHF. CDR3 DNA: TGTGCCACCAGCAGGGACAGACAGCTCTGGGAGCCCCAGCATTTT.

This clone appeared a single time. The chain recombines TRBV28 with TRBJ2-1; 13 bases line up with TRBD2. The CDR3 totals 14 residues. The V segment lost 6 bases and the J segment 7 bases; nucleotides outside the gene matches: 3. Germline V gene lookup returns CDR1 MDHEN and CDR2 SYDVKM. In DNA form, the CDR3 reads TGTGCCAGCAGGGGACTAGCGGGGCTAAATGAGCAGTTCTTC. Residues: CASRGLAGLNEQFF.

This chain connects TRBV30 to TRBJ1-5; 7 nucleotides align to TRBD1. Germline V gene lookup returns CDR1 GTSNPN and CDR2 SVGIG (reference sequence). The ends lost 2 bases at V and 5 bases at J; junction bases unmatched: 9. The CDR3 has 15 amino acids. CDR3 sequence: CAWSPLGQDHQPQHF. CDR3 nucleotide sequence: TGTGCCTGGAGTCCCCTCGGACAGGACCATCAGCCCCAGCATTTT.

This chain links TRBV19 with TRBJ2-2, with D perhaps matching TRBD1 (6 bases). Germline-derived CDR1 and CDR2 are LNHDA and SQIVND (reference sequence). The ends were cut back, 3 bases at V and 1 base at J, with 12 bases in the middle. This CDR3 region has 16 residues. The CDR3 sequence: CASSMVTGLNTGELFF. CDR3 coding DNA: TGTGCCAGTAGTATGGTTACAGGGTTGAACACCGGGGAGCTGTTTTTT.

The chain is built from TRBV10-2 and TRBJ2-7; a possible D gene is TRBD1 (6 bases). This CDR3 has 12 amino acids. Germline values: CDR1 WSHSY, CDR2 SAAADI. The germline V and J ends were trimmed by 7 bases and 7 bases, with 14 bases remaining between them. DNA of the CDR3: TGCGCCAGCAAGGACAGCAAGGGGGAGCAGTACGTC. Translating gives CASKDSKGEQYV.

The chain links TRBV10-3 to TRBJ1-1; 7 bases align to TRBD1. CDR3 size: 18 residues. The germline gives CDR1 ENHRY, CDR2 SYGVKD. After removal of 0 bases from V and 4 bases from J, the junction contained 14 bases not matched to a gene. The CDR3 region has the DNA TGTGCCATCAGTGAGTCGAATAGTAATACTAACAGGGGCACTGAAGCTTTCTTT. This codes for CAISESNSNTNRGTEAFF.

This clone was found once. The CDR3: CASSKKDRGLSAKDEQYV. DNA of the CDR3: TGTGCCAGCAGCAAAAAGGACAGGGGGCTTTCGGCGAAGGACGAGCAGTACGTC. The chain joins TRBV21-1 to TRBJ2-7; the table's TRBD1 call for D was not verified on the DNA. TRBV21-1 is deemed a pseudogene. This CDR3 has 18 residues.

The rearrangement links TRBV28 to TRBJ2-7; 10 bases agree with TRBD1. The germline V gene encodes CDR1 MDHEN and CDR2 SYDVKM. J lost 1 base, V lost 6 bases, and 0 bases had no gene match. The CDR3 totals 13 residues. CDR3 DNA sequence: TGTGCCAGCAGGGGACAGGGGTCCTACGAGCAGTACTTC. Protein product: CASRGQGSYEQYF.

V gene TRBV7-9 combines with J gene TRBJ2-5; 9 positions match TRBD1. J was trimmed by 4 bases and V by 3 bases; bases with no gene match: 3. CDR1 SEHNR and CDR2 FQNEAQ come from the germline V gene (reference sequence). There are 14 residues in the CDR3. The CDR3 DNA reads as TGTGCCAGCAGCTTCGGACAGGGGCTAGAGACCCAGTACTTC. It is translated as CASSFGQGLETQYF.

The CDR3 nucleotides read TGTGCCAGCAGCACAGGGGGAAATCAGCCCCAGCATTTT. Its translation: CASSTGGNQPQHF. The chain links TRBV11-2 to TRBJ1-5, with TRBD1 matching over 8 bases. Germline V gene lookup returns CDR1 SGHAT and CDR2 FQNNGV. The CDR3 is 13 residues long. V gave up 5 bases and J gave up 4 bases; unmatched junction bases: 1.

The rearrangement uses TRBV15 and TRBJ1-1; 7 bases align to TRBD1. After removal of 6 bases from V and 4 bases from J, the junction contained 11 bases not matched to a gene. Germline V gene sequence: CDR1 LNHNV, CDR2 YYDKDF (reference sequence). This CDR3 region has 15 residues. In DNA form, the CDR3 reads TGTGCCACCAGGGCAGAGGGGGCGGTTGGCACTGAAGCTTTCTTT. It translates to CATRAEGAVGTEAFF. The full variable domain, in which reference TRBV15 and TRBJ1-1 provide the parts outside the CDR3, is DAMVIQNPRYQVTQFGKPVTLSCSQTLNHNVMYWYQQKSSQAPKLLFHYYDKDFNNEADTPDNFQSRRPNTSFCFLDIRSPGLGDTAMYLCATRAEGAVGTEAFFGQGTRLTVV.

The chain uses TRBV28 and TRBJ2-1; D might be TRBD2 (6 bases). V was cut by 3 bases and J by 4 bases, with 10 bases left in between. Per the germline V gene, CDR1 is MDHEN and CDR2 is SYDVKM. The CDR3 spans 14 residues. CDR3 amino acids: CASSFKGLYNEQFF. As DNA, the CDR3 is TGTGCCAGCAGTTTTAAGGGACTTTACAATGAGCAGTTCTTC.

This clone was observed once. This chain joins TRBV4-1 and TRBJ2-1, with a weak D call TRBD1 (5 bases). CDR3 length: 15 amino acids. V lost 1 base to trimming and J lost 6 bases, with 13 bases between them. The germline CDR1 and CDR2 sequences are MGHRA and YSYEKL. The CDR3 DNA reads as TGCGCCAGCAGCCAAGTGTACCAGGGTGTCAATGAGCAGTTCTTC. It encodes CASSQVYQGVNEQFF.

This chain links TRBV5-4 with TRBJ1-1; the match to TRBD1 covers 10 bases. Germline V gene lookup returns CDR1 SGHNT and CDR2 YYREEE (reference sequence). Trimming removed 5 bases from V and 6 bases from J; junction bases left unmatched: 4. The CDR3 length is 13 residues. CDR3 DNA: TGTGCCAGCAGAAGTGGACAGGGGGCTGAAGCTTTCTTT. This gives the protein CASRSGQGAEAFF. Filled out from reference TRBV5-4 and TRBJ1-1, the complete variable domain reads ETGVTQSPTHLIKTRGQQVTLRCSSQSGHNTVSWYQQALGQGPQFIFQYYREEENGRGNFPPRFSGLQFPNYSSELNVNALELDDSALYLCASRSGQGAEAFFGQGTRLTVV.

The chain carries TRBV19 and TRBJ2-3, with 9 positions matching TRBD2. CDR3 length: 16 amino acids. In germline, CDR1 is LNHDA, CDR2 SQIVND (reference sequence). The J segment lost 0 bases and the V segment lost 6 bases, leaving 7 bases of the junction unmatched. The DNA of the CDR3 is TGTGCCAGTAGCTCCACTAGCGGGTCTAGCACAGATACGCAGTATTTT. This encodes CASSSTSGSSTDTQYF.

V usage is TRBV14 and J usage is TRBJ2-7, with 7 positions matching TRBD2. V shed 1 base and J 7 bases; nucleotides not matched to a gene: 4. CDR1 SGHDN and CDR2 FVKESK come from the germline V gene. The CDR3 extends over 13 amino acids. CDR3 in amino acids: CASSQAGAGEQYF. The CDR3 bases are TGTGCCAGCAGCCAAGCGGGAGCGGGGGAGCAGTACTTC.

The CDR3 DNA reads as TGTGCCAGCAGCTTGGGACAGGGGTCCTGGGGCTACACCTTC. Protein product: CASSLGQGSWGYTF. The chain recombines TRBV28 with TRBJ1-2; TRBD1 aligns across 10 bases. The CDR3 is 14 amino acids. V gave up 6 bases and J gave up 8 bases; unmatched junction bases: 9. Germline CDR1 reads MDHEN; CDR2 reads SYDVKM.

The chain recombines TRBV7-6 with TRBJ2-2, with D possibly matching TRBD1 (6 bases). Germline CDR1 SGHVS, CDR2 FNYEAQ. The CDR3 is 17 residues long. Trimming cost V 1 base and J 1 base, with 13 bases left between them. The CDR3 DNA is TGTGCCAGCAGCTTAGAGGTGGGACAACTGAACACCGGGGAGCTGTTTTTT. Translating gives CASSLEVGQLNTGELFF.

The V gene is TRBV28, the J gene TRBJ2-7, with a possible D match to TRBD1 (5 bases). The V end was cut by 6 bases, the J end by 7 bases, with 25 bases between. This CDR3 region has 16 residues. Germline V gene sequence: CDR1 MDHEN, CDR2 SYDVKM. CDR3 bases: TGTGCCAGCAGGGGGCAGGGATTGGGCAACCCTTGGGAGCAGTACTTC. Translated, it gives CASRGQGLGNPWEQYF.

Only one count was recorded for this clone. The V and J genes are TRBV28 and TRBJ2-5; D is uncertain. Trimming took off 3 bases at V and 2 bases at J, with 13 bases between the two ends. The CDR3 length is 15 residues. Germline-derived CDR1 and CDR2 are MDHEN and SYDVKM. CDR3 in amino acids: CASSFDTVRQETQYF. CDR3 bases: TGTGCCAGCAGTTTCGATACGGTACGACAAGAGACCCAGTACTTC.